Each of the 10 T cell receptor beta chains below was sequenced from the same sample in a study of post-analysis software for immune sequencing data (dated by TCRdb to the mid-2010s). General findings and caveats noted by the study authors: Four to six TRBV segments, including TRBV5-6, TRBV5-1 and TRBV20-1, were significantly more frequent in patients than controls.

The method was PCR. The sample was run on an Illumina HiSeq 2500. To reduce PCR and sequencing biases, unique molecular identifiers were incorporated into the TCR beta cDNA libraries. TCRdb reprocessing: public reads trimmed at Q25 with fastp, clones called with MiXCR, in-frame beta chains kept. Every distinct CDR3 protein forms one entry, paired with its most common genes and DNA. The sample data list about 770,000 distinct CDR3 sequences, and under 60% of these were observed just once. The ten largest make up approximately 5% of the sample. These receptors' targets are unknown. The sequenced material came from blood. These receptors were obtained from a girl between 10 and 17 years old with multiple sclerosis.

This clonotype was detected many times. This chain joins TRBV3-1 and TRBJ2-7; TRBD2 matches at 10 bases. Trimming cost V 5 bases and J 3 bases; bases outside gene matches: 1. This CDR3 has 13 amino acids. CDR1 and CDR2 (germline): LGHDT, YNNKEL (reference sequence). The CDR3 protein is CASSRTSGYEQYF. In DNA, the CDR3 is TGTGCCAGCAGCAGGACTAGCGGCTACGAGCAGTACTTC.

The CDR3 DNA sequence: TGTGCCAGCAGCTTGGACCTAGCGGGCTACCAAGAGACCCAGTACTTC. As protein: CASSLDLAGYQETQYF. V and J are TRBV5-6 and TRBJ2-5; 8 positions match TRBD2. V shed 0 bases, J shed 0 bases, and the junction held 4 bases outside the gene matches. The germline CDR1 and CDR2 sequences are SGHDT and YYEEEE. CDR3 length: 16 residues.

This clonotype came up once. This chain links TRBV12-3 or TRBV12-4 with TRBJ1-5; 9 nucleotides match TRBD1. The V and J ends lost 5 bases and 5 bases, in that order; junction bases with no gene match: 7. The CDR3 length is 15 residues. The CDR3 region is CASSRDRAMDQPQHF. In nucleotides, the CDR3 is TGTGCCAGCAGTCGGGACAGGGCGATGGATCAGCCCCAGCATTTT.

This clonotype has a handful of counts. The chain employs TRBV10-3 and TRBJ2-1; tentatively, D is TRBD2 (5 bases). The CDR3 length is 14 residues. Trimming removed 2 bases from V and 8 bases from J, with 13 bases in between. Germline CDR1 and CDR2: ENHRY and SYGVKD. CDR3 sequence (DNA): TGTGCCATCAGTGAGAGAACTAGTGGCGATGAGCAGTTCTTC. This translates into CAISERTSGDEQFF.

This chain uses TRBV14 with TRBJ2-1; 10 nucleotides match TRBD2. The better agreement between TRBJ2-7 and the DNA end casts doubt on the J call. Germline lookup yields CDR1 SGHDN and CDR2 FVKESK. The CDR3 is 16 residues long. This chain's CDR3 is CASSPSSGSSYNEQYF. The CDR3 coding sequence is TGTGCCAGCAGCCCCTCTAGCGGGAGCTCCTACAATGAGCAGTACTTC.

This clonotype was found a few times. The chain is built from TRBV5-1 and TRBJ1-2, with D unresolved. Germline V lookup: CDR1 SGHRS, CDR2 YFSETQ. The CDR3 is made up of 13 amino acids. V was clipped by 4 bases and J by 3 bases, with 10 bases between them. CDR3 coding DNA: TGCGCCAGCAGCCTTCGTTGGTACTATGGCTACACCTTC. Residues: CASSLRWYYGYTF.

The genes are TRBV7-2 and TRBJ2-1; TRBD2 matches at 9 bases. The J call is uncertain, as TRBJ2-7 better fits the DNA end. Germline V gene sequence: CDR1 SGHTA, CDR2 FQGNSA. The CDR3 consists of 14 residues. Here the CDR3 DNA reads TGTGCCAGCAACATAGCGGGGGTCGACTATGAGCAGTACTTC. Protein: CASNIAGVDYEQYF.

In this sample, this clonotype turned up a few times. The rearrangement links TRBV7-2 to TRBJ2-4; possible D gene TRBD2, 5 bases. The closer fit of TRBJ2-7 to the DNA end suggests the J call may be wrong. Germline V gene lookup returns CDR1 SGHTA and CDR2 FQGNSA. The CDR3 extends over 13 amino acids. The CDR3 DNA reads as TGTGCCAGCAGCACCTCCCGCCGGGGCGAGCAGTACTTC. Translated: CASSTSRRGEQYF.

The chain is built from TRBV7-9 and TRBJ2-3; TRBD1 matches 7 bases. Trimming removed 3 bases from V and 2 bases from J; junction bases left unmatched: 5. The CDR3 contains 15 residues. CDR1 is SEHNR and CDR2 is FQNEAQ in the germline V gene (reference sequence). This CDR3 reads CASSFRGQYTDTQYF. CDR3 bases: TGTGCCAGCAGCTTTAGGGGACAGTACACAGATACGCAGTATTTT.

The J gene is TRBJ2-7, the V gene TRBV28; a possible D gene is TRBD1 (6 bases). The CDR3 totals 17 residues. V was cut by 0 bases and J by 4 bases, with 19 bases left in between. CDR1 is MDHEN and CDR2 is SYDVKM in the germline V gene. CDR3 sequence reads: CASSLWPHTGSIYEQYF. CDR3 in DNA: TGTGCCAGCAGTTTATGGCCCCACACAGGGTCTATTTACGAGCAGTACTTC.